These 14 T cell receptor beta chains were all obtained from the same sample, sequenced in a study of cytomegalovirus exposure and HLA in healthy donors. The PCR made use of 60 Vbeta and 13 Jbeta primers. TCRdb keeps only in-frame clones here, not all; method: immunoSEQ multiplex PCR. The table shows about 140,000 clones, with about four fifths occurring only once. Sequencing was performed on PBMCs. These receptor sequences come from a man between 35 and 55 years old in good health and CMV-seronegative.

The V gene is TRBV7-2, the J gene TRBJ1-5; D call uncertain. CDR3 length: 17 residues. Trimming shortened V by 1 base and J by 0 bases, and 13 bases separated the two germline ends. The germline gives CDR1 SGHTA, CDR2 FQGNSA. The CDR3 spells CASSLEYRGDSNQPQHF. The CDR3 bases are TGTGCCAGCAGCTTAGAGTATCGGGGAGATAGCAATCAGCCCCAGCATTTT.

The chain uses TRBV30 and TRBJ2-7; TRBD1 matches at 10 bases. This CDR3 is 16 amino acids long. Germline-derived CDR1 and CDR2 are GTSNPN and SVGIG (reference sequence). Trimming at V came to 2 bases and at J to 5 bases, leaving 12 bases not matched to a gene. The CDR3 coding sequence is TGTGCCTGGAGTCCCTACCTCCGGGACAGGGGACACGAGCAGTACTTC. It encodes CAWSPYLRDRGHEQYF. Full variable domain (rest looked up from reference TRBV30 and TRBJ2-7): SQTIHQWPATLVQPVGSPLSLECTVEGTSNPNLYWYRQAAGRGLQLLFYSVGIGQISSEVPQNLSASRPQDRQFILSSKKLLLSDSGFYLCAWSPYLRDRGHEQYFGPGTRLTVT.

The CDR3 is CAWYRDRGLGELFF. The CDR3 bases are TGTGCCTGGTACCGGGACAGGGGATTGGGGGAGCTGTTTTTT. V usage is TRBV30 and J usage is TRBJ2-2, with 10 nucleotides matching TRBD1. The length of the CDR3 is 14 residues. Germline V lookup: CDR1 GTSNPN, CDR2 SVGIG (reference sequence). The V and J ends lost 5 bases and 8 bases, in that order; junction bases with no gene match: 8.

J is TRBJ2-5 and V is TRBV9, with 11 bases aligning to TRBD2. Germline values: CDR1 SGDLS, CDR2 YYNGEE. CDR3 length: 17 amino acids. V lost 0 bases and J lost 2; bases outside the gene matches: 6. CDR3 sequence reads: CASSVAHSGGDQETQYF. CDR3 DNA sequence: TGTGCCAGCAGCGTAGCCCATAGCGGGGGGGATCAAGAGACCCAGTACTTC.

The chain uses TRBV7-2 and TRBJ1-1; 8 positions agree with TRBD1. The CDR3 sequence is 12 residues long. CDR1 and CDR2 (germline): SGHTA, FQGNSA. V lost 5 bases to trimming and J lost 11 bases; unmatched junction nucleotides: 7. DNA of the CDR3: TGTGCCAGCAGCACGACAGGGGCCCAGGCTTTCTTT. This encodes CASSTTGAQAFF. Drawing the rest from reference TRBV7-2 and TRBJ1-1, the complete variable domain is GAGVSQSPSNKVTEKGKDVELRCDPISGHTALYWYRQSLGQGLEFLIYFQGNSAPDKSGLPSDRFSAERTGGSVSTLTIQRTQQEDSAVYLCASSTTGAQAFFGQGTRLTVV.

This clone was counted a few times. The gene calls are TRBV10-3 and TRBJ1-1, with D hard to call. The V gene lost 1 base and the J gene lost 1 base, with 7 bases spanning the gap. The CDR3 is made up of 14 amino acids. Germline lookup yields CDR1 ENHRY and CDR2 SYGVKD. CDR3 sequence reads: CAISEWQANTEAFF. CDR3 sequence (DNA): TGTGCCATCAGTGAGTGGCAGGCGAACACTGAAGCTTTCTTT.

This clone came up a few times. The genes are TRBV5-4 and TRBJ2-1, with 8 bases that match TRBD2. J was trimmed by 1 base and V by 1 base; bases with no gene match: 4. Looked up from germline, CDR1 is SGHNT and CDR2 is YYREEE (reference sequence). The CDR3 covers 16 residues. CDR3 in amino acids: CASSLSSGSSYNEQFF. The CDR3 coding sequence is TGTGCCAGCAGCTTGTCCAGCGGGAGTTCCTACAATGAGCAGTTCTTC.

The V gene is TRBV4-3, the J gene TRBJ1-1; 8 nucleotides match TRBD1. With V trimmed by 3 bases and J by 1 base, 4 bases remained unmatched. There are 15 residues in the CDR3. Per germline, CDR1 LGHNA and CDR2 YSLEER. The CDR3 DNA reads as TGCGCCAGCAGCCATGCAGGGGGCCGGAACACTGAAGCTTTCTTT. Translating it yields CASSHAGGRNTEAFF.

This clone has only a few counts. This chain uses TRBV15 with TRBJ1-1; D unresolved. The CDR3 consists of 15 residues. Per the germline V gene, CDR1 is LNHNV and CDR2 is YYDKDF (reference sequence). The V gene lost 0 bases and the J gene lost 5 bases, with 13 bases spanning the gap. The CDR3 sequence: CATSRDFRKVTEAFF. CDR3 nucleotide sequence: TGTGCCACCAGCAGAGATTTCAGGAAGGTGACTGAAGCTTTCTTT.

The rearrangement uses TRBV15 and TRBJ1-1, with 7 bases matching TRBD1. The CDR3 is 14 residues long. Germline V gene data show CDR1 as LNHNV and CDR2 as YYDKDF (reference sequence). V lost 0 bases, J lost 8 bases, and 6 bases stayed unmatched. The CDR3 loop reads CATSRDRVQGEAFF. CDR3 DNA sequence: TGTGCCACCAGCAGAGATAGAGTACAGGGGGAAGCTTTCTTT.

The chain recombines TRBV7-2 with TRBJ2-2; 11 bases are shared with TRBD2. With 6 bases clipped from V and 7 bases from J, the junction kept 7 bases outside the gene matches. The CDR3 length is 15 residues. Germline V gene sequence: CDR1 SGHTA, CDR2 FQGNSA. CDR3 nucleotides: TGTGCCAGCAGGTTTAGCGGGGGGGCTGGCGGGGAGCTGTTTTTT. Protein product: CASRFSGGAGGELFF.

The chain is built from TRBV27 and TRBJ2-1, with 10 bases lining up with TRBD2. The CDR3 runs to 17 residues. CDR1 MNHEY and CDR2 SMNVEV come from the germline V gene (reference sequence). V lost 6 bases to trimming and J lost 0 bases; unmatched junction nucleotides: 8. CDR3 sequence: CASSRSGGASSYNEQFF. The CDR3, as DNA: TGTGCCAGCAGCCGCAGCGGGGGGGCCAGCTCCTACAATGAGCAGTTCTTC.

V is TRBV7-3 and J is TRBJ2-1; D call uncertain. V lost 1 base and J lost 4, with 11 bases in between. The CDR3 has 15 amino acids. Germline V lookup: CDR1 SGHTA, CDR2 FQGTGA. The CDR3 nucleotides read TGTGCCAGCAGCTTAAACGGAGAAAAATACAATGAGCAGTTCTTC. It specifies CASSLNGEKYNEQFF.

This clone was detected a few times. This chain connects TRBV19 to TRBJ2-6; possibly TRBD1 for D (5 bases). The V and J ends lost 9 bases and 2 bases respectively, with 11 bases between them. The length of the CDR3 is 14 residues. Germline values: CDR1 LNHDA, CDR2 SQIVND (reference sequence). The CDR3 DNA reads TGTGCCAGCAACGACAGCCCTGGGGCCAACGTCCTGACTTTC. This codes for CASNDSPGANVLTF.